The 20 T cell receptor beta chains reported below all come from one sample, sequenced in a study of blood T cell repertoires in COVID-19. TCRdb's table, derived via immunoSEQ multiplex PCR, lists solely in-frame clones and lacks some. The repertoire includes 300,000 or so clones, 87% of them detected once, and approximately 5.3% sits in the top ten. Sequencing was performed on PBMCs or T cells enriched from blood (not recorded which). The receptors shown here come from a woman aged 25 to 39 who had recovered from COVID-19.

The chain combines TRBV24-1 with TRBJ1-4, with 8 nucleotides matching TRBD1. Germline V gene data show CDR1 as KGHDR and CDR2 as SFDVKD. Trimming removed 4 bases from V and 4 bases from J; junction bases left unmatched: 7. The CDR3 consists of 16 residues. Written as DNA, the CDR3 is TGTGCCACCAGTGACCCGGACAGGGTGGTTAATGAAAAACTGTTTTTT. Protein product: CATSDPDRVVNEKLFF.

This CDR3 is CAISESPDRDVGGYTF. DNA of the CDR3: TGTGCCATCAGTGAGTCGCCGGACAGGGATGTGGGTGGCTACACCTTC. The chain couples TRBV10-3 to TRBJ1-2, with TRBD1 matching 8 bases. CDR3 length: 16 residues. J lost 7 bases, V lost 0 bases, and 10 bases had no gene match. CDR1 and CDR2 (germline): ENHRY, SYGVKD.

This clone came up a few times. V gene TRBV15 combines with J gene TRBJ1-2; maybe TRBD1 (5 bases). Deletions cut 7 bases from V and 5 bases from J, with 17 bases between. CDR1 is LNHNV and CDR2 is YYDKDF in the germline V gene (reference sequence). This CDR3 contains 14 residues. The CDR3 region is CATTPGFGRYGYTF. The CDR3 region has the DNA TGTGCCACCACCCCAGGGTTCGGACGGTATGGCTACACCTTC.

V usage is TRBV10-3 and J usage is TRBJ1-2; 8 bases fit TRBD1. The ends lost 9 bases at V and 7 bases at J; junction bases unmatched: 4. The CDR3 runs to 11 residues. Germline assignment: CDR1 ENHRY and CDR2 SYGVKD. CDR3 nucleotides: TGTGCCATACAGGGGGTGGCTGGCTACACCTTC. Amino acid sequence: CAIQGVAGYTF.

The genes are TRBV7-2 and TRBJ1-3, with a weak D call TRBD1 (5 bases). With 5 bases removed from V and 7 bases from J, the gap between germline ends came to 12 bases. Germline V gene data show CDR1 as SGHTA and CDR2 as FQGNSA. The CDR3 is 13 amino acids. CDR3 bases: TGTGCCAGCAGCCTGCCTTGGGGCAACACCATATATTTT. This gives the protein CASSLPWGNTIYF.

The V gene is TRBV18, the J gene TRBJ1-1; D unresolved. This CDR3 is 17 amino acids long. V gave up 0 bases and J gave up 2 bases, with 16 bases separating them. The germline V gene has CDR1 KGHSH and CDR2 LQKENI. This CDR3 is CASSPPRWQLPNTEAFF. In DNA form, the CDR3 reads TGTGCCAGCTCACCACCGAGGTGGCAACTTCCAAACACTGAAGCTTTCTTT.

As concerns this clone: The same CDR3 is also encoded by other DNA sequences in this sample. The J gene is TRBJ1-2, the V gene TRBV27; D perhaps matches TRBD1 (6 bases). Germline V gives CDR1 MNHEY, CDR2 SMNVEV (reference sequence). The V and J ends lost 6 bases and 2 bases respectively, with 10 bases between them. The CDR3 runs to 13 residues. CDR3 protein: CASSLGQNYGYTF. The CDR3 region has the DNA TGTGCCAGCAGCCTAGGACAGAACTATGGCTACACCTTC.

CDR3 sequence (DNA): TGTGCCAGCAGTTTGGGACTTTACACAGATACGCAGTATTTT. It encodes CASSLGLYTDTQYF. The chain couples TRBV6-2 or TRBV6-3 to TRBJ2-3, with a tentative D call TRBD2 (6 bases). Trimming removed 4 bases from V and 2 bases from J, with 10 bases in between. In germline, CDR1 is MNHEY, CDR2 SVGEGT. The CDR3 totals 14 residues.

The rearrangement joins TRBV5-1 to TRBJ2-5; D is ambiguous. The ends were cut back, 7 bases at V and 3 bases at J, with 19 bases in the middle. This CDR3 contains 15 residues. CDR1 is SGHRS, CDR2 YFSETQ, per germline. CDR3 bases: TGCGCCAGCGCCCCCGTACAGCCCTCGGAAGAGACCCAGTACTTC. Its protein is CASAPVQPSEETQYF.

V is TRBV18 and J is TRBJ1-2, with 9 positions matching TRBD1. The CDR3 is 16 amino acids. Losses at the gene ends were 3 bases for V and 0 bases for J; bases not matched to a gene: 5. CDR1 is KGHSH, CDR2 LQKENI, per germline. In DNA, the CDR3 is TGTGCCAGCTCACCGACAGGGGGGGAAGCTAACTATGGCTACACCTTC. Translation: CASSPTGGEANYGYTF.

The chain uses TRBV7-9 and TRBJ2-2; D is ambiguous. Germline V gene sequence: CDR1 SEHNR, CDR2 FQNEAQ (reference sequence). The CDR3 extends over 12 amino acids. The ends were cut back, 2 bases at V and 8 bases at J, with 6 bases in the middle. Here the CDR3 DNA reads TGTGCCAGCAGCTTATCGCAGGGGGAGCTGTTTTTT. This gives the protein CASSLSQGELFF.

The chain has TRBV29-1 and TRBJ1-1; D not resolved. The CDR3 is 10 residues long. V was cut by 4 bases and J by 6 bases, with 6 bases left in between. Germline V gene sequence: CDR1 SQVTM, CDR2 ANQGSEA. The DNA for the CDR3 is TGCAGCGTTGGCCGAGCTGAAGCTTTCTTT. Translation gives CSVGRAEAFF. The full variable domain, rest sourced from reference TRBV29-1 and TRBJ1-1, is SAVISQKPSRDICQRGTSLTIQCQVDSQVTMMFWYRQQPGQSLTLIATANQGSEATYESGFVIDKFPISRPNLTFSTLTVSNMSPEDSSIYLCSVGRAEAFFGQGTRLTVV.

This clone was observed once. The chain links TRBV9 to TRBJ1-2; weak D call: TRBD1 (6 bases). Between the trimmed V and J ends, which lost 5 bases and 3 bases, there was a span of 17 bases. Germline CDR1 SGDLS, CDR2 YYNGEE. This CDR3 is built from 15 residues. The CDR3 here is CASSEMGQGYYGYTF. The CDR3 DNA follows: TGTGCCAGCAGTGAAATGGGTCAGGGGTACTATGGCTACACCTTC. Full variable domain (missing parts from reference TRBV9 and TRBJ1-2): DSGVTQTPKHLITATGQRVTLRCSPRSGDLSVYWYQQSLDQGLQFLIQYYNGEERAKGNILERFSAQQFPDLHSELNLSSLELGDSALYFCASSEMGQGYYGYTFGSGTRLTVV.

This chain links TRBV6-5 with TRBJ2-7, with TRBD1 matching over 10 bases. Germline V gene sequence: CDR1 MNHEY, CDR2 SVGAGI. V dropped 7 bases and J dropped 6; count of bases not matched to a gene: 9. The CDR3 has 14 residues. Written as DNA, the CDR3 is TGTGCCAGCAAACCCGACAGGGGGCTACGCGAGCAGTACTTC. Encoded protein: CASKPDRGLREQYF.

Comments on this clone: The same CDR3 can be traced to other DNA sequences in this sample. This rearrangement joins TRBV10-3 to TRBJ2-7, with 11 nucleotides matching TRBD1. From germline, CDR1 is ENHRY and CDR2 SYGVKD. Germline trimming cut 8 bases from V and 2 bases from J; bases unmatched to any gene: 2. This CDR3 is built from 13 residues. The CDR3 DNA follows: TGTGCCATCGGGGGACAGGGGGCCTACGAGCAGTACTTC. It codes for CAIGGQGAYEQYF.

This chain joins TRBV3-1 (or the pseudogene TRBV3-2) and TRBJ2-1; TRBD2 might be the D (5 bases). V gave up 4 bases and J gave up 0 bases, with 16 bases separating them. The CDR3 has 17 residues. Germline V gene sequence: CDR1 LGHDT, CDR2 YNNKEL (reference sequence). The CDR3 nucleotides read TGTGCCAGCAGCCGGAGTGCTTTGGGGAGCTCCTACAATGAGCAGTTCTTC. Translated, it gives CASSRSALGSSYNEQFF.

V gene TRBV21-1 combines with J gene TRBJ2-1; the table's D call, TRBD2, was not checked against the DNA. TRBV21-1 is deemed a pseudogene. This CDR3 is 16 amino acids long. CDR3 sequence (DNA): TGTGCCAGCAGCAAAGGAGGCGGGGGGAGAGGGAATGAGCAGTTCTTC. It specifies CASSKGGGGRGNEQFF.

The rearrangement uses TRBV28 and TRBJ2-1, with a tentative D call TRBD2 (6 bases). Trimming stripped 3 bases from V and 7 bases from J, with 19 bases between. Germline CDR1 MDHEN, CDR2 SYDVKM. This CDR3 is 16 amino acids long. CDR3 DNA sequence: TGTGCCAGCAGTTTTATCGGAGTTGGGGACTTGAATGAGCAGTTCTTC. Translation: CASSFIGVGDLNEQFF. The complete variable domain, with remaining parts taken from reference TRBV28 and TRBJ2-1, reads DVKVTQSSRYLVKRTGEKVFLECVQDMDHENMFWYRQDPGLGLRLIYFSYDVKMKEKGDIPEGYSVSREKKERFSLILESASTNQTSMYLCASSFIGVGDLNEQFFGPGTRLTVL.

This sequence joins TRBV5-6 and TRBJ2-1, with TRBD2 identical over 10 bases. The ends lost 5 bases at V and 4 bases at J; junction bases unmatched: 6. The CDR3 extends over 15 amino acids. Germline V gene sequence: CDR1 SGHDT, CDR2 YYEEEE. Here the CDR3 DNA reads TGTGCCAGCAGGACTGAGCGGGGGGGATACAATGAGCAGTTCTTC. This translates into CASRTERGGYNEQFF.

The chain has TRBV5-4 and TRBJ1-2; 7 nucleotides align to TRBD1. The germline V gene has CDR1 SGHNT and CDR2 YYREEE (reference sequence). There are 11 residues in the CDR3. With 5 bases clipped from V and 7 bases from J, the junction kept 2 bases outside the gene matches. DNA of the CDR3: TGTGCCAGCAGAGCAGGGGGTGGCTACACCTTC. Protein product: CASRAGGGYTF.